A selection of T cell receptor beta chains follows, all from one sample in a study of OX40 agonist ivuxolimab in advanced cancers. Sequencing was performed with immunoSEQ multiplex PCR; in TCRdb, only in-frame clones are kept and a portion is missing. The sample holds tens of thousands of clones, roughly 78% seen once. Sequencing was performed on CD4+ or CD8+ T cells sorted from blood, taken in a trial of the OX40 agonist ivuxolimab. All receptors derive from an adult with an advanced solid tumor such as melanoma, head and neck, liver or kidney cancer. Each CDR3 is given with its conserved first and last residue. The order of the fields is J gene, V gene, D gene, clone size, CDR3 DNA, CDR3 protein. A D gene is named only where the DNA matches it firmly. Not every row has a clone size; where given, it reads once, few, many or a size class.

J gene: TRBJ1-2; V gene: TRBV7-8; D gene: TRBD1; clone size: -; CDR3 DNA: TGTGCCAGCAGCGTAACCGGGACAGGGGGAAACTATGGCTACACCTTC; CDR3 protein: CASSVTGTGGNYGYTF
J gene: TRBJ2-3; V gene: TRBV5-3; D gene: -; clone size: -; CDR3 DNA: TGTGCCAGAAGCTCCACCTCCGGGGTCAGTAGCACAGATACGCAGTATTTT; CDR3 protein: CARSSTSGVSSTDTQYF
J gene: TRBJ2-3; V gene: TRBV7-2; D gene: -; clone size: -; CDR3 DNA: TGTGCCAGCAGCTGGGGCCTCGTGGCAGGGGTCGCGAGGAATACGCAGTATTTT; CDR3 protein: CASSWGLVAGVARNTQYF
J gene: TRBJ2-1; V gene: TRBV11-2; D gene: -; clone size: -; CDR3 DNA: TGTGCCAGCAGCGCCAATTACAATGAGCAGTTCTTC; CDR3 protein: CASSANYNEQFF
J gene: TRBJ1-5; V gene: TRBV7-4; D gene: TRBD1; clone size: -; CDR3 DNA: TGTGCCAGCAGCTTAAGGGGGCCCCCTGGGGCCCAGCATTTT; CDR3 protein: CASSLRGPPGAQHF
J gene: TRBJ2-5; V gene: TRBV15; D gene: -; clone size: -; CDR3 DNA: TGTGCCACCAGCAGAGATGGGCAGGCCCAAGAGACCCAGTACTTC; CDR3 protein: CATSRDGQAQETQYF
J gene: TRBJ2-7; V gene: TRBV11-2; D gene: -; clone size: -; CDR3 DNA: TGTGCCAGCAGCTGGGCGCGCTTAGGTTTTTACGAGCAGTACTTC; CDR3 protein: CASSWARLGFYEQYF
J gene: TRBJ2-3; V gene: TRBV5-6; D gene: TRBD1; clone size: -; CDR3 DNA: TGTGCCAGCAGCTCTGGACAGGGCGCCACAGATACGCAGTATTTT; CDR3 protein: CASSSGQGATDTQYF
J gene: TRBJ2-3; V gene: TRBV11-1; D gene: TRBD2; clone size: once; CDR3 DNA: TGTGCCAGCAGCCCAAGCGGGACTAGCACAGATACGCAGTATTTT; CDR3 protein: CASSPSGTSTDTQYF
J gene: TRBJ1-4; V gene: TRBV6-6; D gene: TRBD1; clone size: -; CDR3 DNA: TGTGCCAGCAGGCCCACAGGGGGCGGTGAAAAACTGTTTTTT; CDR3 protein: CASRPTGGGEKLFF
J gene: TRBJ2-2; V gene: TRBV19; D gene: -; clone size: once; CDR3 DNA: TGTGCCAGTAGTATCTACCAGACTTACACCGGGGAGCTGTTTTTT; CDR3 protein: CASSIYQTYTGELFF
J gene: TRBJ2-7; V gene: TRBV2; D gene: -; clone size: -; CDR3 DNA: TGTGCCACCAGTTACGCTTACGAGCAGTACTTC; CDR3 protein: CATSYAYEQYF
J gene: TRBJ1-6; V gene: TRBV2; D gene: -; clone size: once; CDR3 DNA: TGTGCCAGCAGTGAAAGTTCAGGGGAGTATTCACCCCTCCACTTT; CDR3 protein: CASSESSGEYSPLHF
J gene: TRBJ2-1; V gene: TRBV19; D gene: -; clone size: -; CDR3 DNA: TGTGCCAGTAGTGTGGACTTCTATGAGCAGTTCTTC; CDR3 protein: CASSVDFYEQFF
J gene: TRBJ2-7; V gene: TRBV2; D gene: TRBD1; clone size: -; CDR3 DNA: TGTGCCAGCAGCCTCCGGGACAGGGGGTGGTACGAGCAGTACTTC; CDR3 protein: CASSLRDRGWYEQYF
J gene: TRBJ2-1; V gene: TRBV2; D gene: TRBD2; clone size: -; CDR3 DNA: TGTGCCAGCAGTGAAGCGGGACTAGCATATGAGCAGTTCTTC; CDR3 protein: CASSEAGLAYEQFF
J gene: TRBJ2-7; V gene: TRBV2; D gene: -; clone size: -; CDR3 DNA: TGTGCCAGCAGTGTGCTCTACGAGCAGTACTTC; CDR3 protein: CASSVLYEQYF
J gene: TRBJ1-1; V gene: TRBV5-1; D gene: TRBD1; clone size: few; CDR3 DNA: TGCGCCAGCAGCTGGGGACAGGGCCAAGCTTTCTTT; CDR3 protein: CASSWGQGQAFF
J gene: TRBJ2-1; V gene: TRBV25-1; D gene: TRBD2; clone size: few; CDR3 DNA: TGTGCCAGCCGACTAGCGGGGGGGGACAATGAGCAGTTCTTC; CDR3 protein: CASRLAGGDNEQFF
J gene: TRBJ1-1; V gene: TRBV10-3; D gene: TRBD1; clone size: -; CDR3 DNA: TGTGCCATCAGGGGACAGGGGGCCAGTATGAACACTGAAGCTTTCTTT; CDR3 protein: CAIRGQGASMNTEAFF
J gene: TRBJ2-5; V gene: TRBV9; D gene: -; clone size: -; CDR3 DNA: TGTGCCAGCAGCGTATCACCCCAAGAGACCCAGTACTTC; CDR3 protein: CASSVSPQETQYF
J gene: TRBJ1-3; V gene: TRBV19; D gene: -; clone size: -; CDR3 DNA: TGTGCCAGTATCCGGAAAGGTGGAAACACCATATATTTT; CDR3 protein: CASIRKGGNTIYF
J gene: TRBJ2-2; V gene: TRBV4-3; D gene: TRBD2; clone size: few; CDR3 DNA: TGCGCCAGCAGCCAGGGCGGGGGGGTGAACACCGGGGAGCTGTTTTTT; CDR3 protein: CASSQGGGVNTGELFF
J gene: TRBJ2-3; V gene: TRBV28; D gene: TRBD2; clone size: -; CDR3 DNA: TGTGCCAGCAGTCCCGGGGGGGCTACGGATACGCAGTATTTT; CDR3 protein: CASSPGGATDTQYF
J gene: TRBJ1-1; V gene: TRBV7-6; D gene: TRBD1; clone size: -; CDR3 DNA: TGTGCCAGCAGCAAAGGGGGCAGTACTGAAGCTTTCTTT; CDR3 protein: CASSKGGSTEAFF